The 12 T cell receptor beta chains presented below share a single source sample, sequenced in a study of neurological immune-mediated disorders. TCRdb processed the 5' RACE reads anew with MiXCR; each CDR3 protein has one entry. The repertoire holds about 53,000 distinct CDR3 sequences, 7% to 10% seen once, with about 1.9% in the top ten. The sample's time point: longitudinal time-point 3. Sequenced: PBMCs. These receptors all come from a woman in her forties in good health.

In its sample, this clonotype was seen many times. The V gene is TRBV12-3 or TRBV12-4, the J gene TRBJ1-1; D might be TRBD1 (5 bases). The V and J ends lost 6 bases and 4 bases respectively, with 15 bases between them. This CDR3 spans 14 amino acids. CDR3 sequence (DNA): TGTGCCAGCAGCCGTGATTGGAGGGGCACTGAAGCTTTCTTT. Protein: CASSRDWRGTEAFF.

This clonotype was observed at least ten times. For the CDR3, the DNA is TGTGCCAGCAGTTACTCGGGAGGGGATCTTCTCTATGGCTACACCTTC. Its protein is CASSYSGGDLLYGYTF. The V and J genes are TRBV6-5 and TRBJ1-2, with D perhaps matching TRBD1 (5 bases). The V end lost 0 bases, the J end lost 4 bases, and 15 bases lay between the germline ends. The CDR3 is 16 residues long. Looked up from germline, CDR1 is MNHEY and CDR2 is SVGAGI.

This clonotype appeared many times. This sequence joins TRBV9 and TRBJ1-2; TRBD1 might be the D (6 bases). This CDR3 region has 13 residues. CDR1 is SGDLS and CDR2 is YYNGEE in the germline V gene. The V end was cut by 3 bases, the J end by 9 bases, with 15 bases between. The CDR3 spells CASSATGSVRYTF. Written as DNA, the CDR3 is TGTGCCAGCAGCGCCACAGGGTCTGTCCGCTACACCTTC.

The table lists this clonotype with many counts. This chain connects TRBV5-1 to TRBJ1-1, with D possibly matching TRBD1 (6 bases). The CDR3 contains 13 residues. V was pared by 7 bases and J by 3 bases, with 13 bases between. Looked up from germline, CDR1 is SGHRS and CDR2 is YFSETQ. CDR3 region: CASGKDSYTEAFF. Written as DNA, the CDR3 is TGCGCCAGCGGAAAGGACAGTTACACTGAAGCTTTCTTT. The full variable domain, with the rest looked up from reference TRBV5-1 and TRBJ1-1, is KAGVTQTPRYLIKTRGQQVTLSCSPISGHRSVSWYQQTPGQGLQFLFEYFSETQRNKGNFPGRFSGRQFSNSRSEMNVSTLELGDSALYLCASGKDSYTEAFFGQGTRLTVV.

In its sample, this clonotype was seen many times. V usage is TRBV9 and J usage is TRBJ2-2; D gene ambiguous. Trimming removed 5 bases at V and 5 bases at J, with 13 bases between. Germline V lookup: CDR1 SGDLS, CDR2 YYNGEE. The CDR3 runs to 14 residues. The CDR3 DNA is TGTGCCAGCAGGGCTTATGGTGGAACCGGGGAGCTGTTTTTT. Translating it yields CASRAYGGTGELFF.

This clonotype was counted at least ten times. The V and J genes are TRBV5-5 and TRBJ2-3, with D uncertain. The length of the CDR3 is 15 residues. V shed 4 bases and J shed 1 base, with 13 bases lying between them. Germline V gene lookup returns CDR1 SGHKS and CDR2 YYEKEE (reference sequence). CDR3: CASSLLDVGTDTQYF. The CDR3 nucleotides read TGTGCCAGCAGCCTATTGGACGTCGGCACAGATACGCAGTATTTT.

This clonotype appeared many times. V gene TRBV29-1 combines with J gene TRBJ2-3; 10 bases are a match to TRBD2. There are 16 residues in the CDR3. Germline V lookup: CDR1 SQVTM, CDR2 ANQGSEA. V shed 6 bases, J shed 5 bases, and the junction held 14 bases outside the gene matches. The CDR3 region has the DNA TGCAGCGTCCGAGCGACTAGCGGGTCCATCAAAGATACGCAGTATTTT. Encoded protein: CSVRATSGSIKDTQYF.

The table lists this clonotype with many counts. The chain's CDR3 is CASSLPQETQYF. As DNA, the CDR3 is TGCGCCAGCAGCTTGCCGCAAGAGACCCAGTACTTC. J is TRBJ2-5 and V is TRBV5-1; D gene uncertain. CDR3 length equals 12 residues. Germline loops: CDR1 SGHRS, CDR2 YFSETQ. V lost 1 base to trimming and J lost 2 bases, with 3 bases between them.

This clonotype has ten or more counts. J is TRBJ2-7 and V is TRBV12-3 or TRBV12-4, with 7 bases matching TRBD2. With V trimmed by 5 bases and J by 3 bases, 10 bases remained unmatched. This CDR3 region has 15 residues. CDR3 DNA sequence: TGTGCCAGCAGTCCCTACGGCGCGGGGGACTACGAGCAGTACTTC. Residues: CASSPYGAGDYEQYF.

This clonotype was found many times. The chain links TRBV12-3 or TRBV12-4 to TRBJ1-2, with 9 bases that match TRBD1. The CDR3 extends over 16 amino acids. V lost 2 bases to trimming and J lost 3 bases; unmatched junction nucleotides: 7. This chain's CDR3 is CASSLKEQGAHYGYTF. The CDR3, as DNA: TGTGCCAGCAGTTTAAAGGAACAGGGGGCACACTATGGCTACACCTTC.

This clonotype was recorded at least ten times. The rearrangement links TRBV6-2 or TRBV6-3 to TRBJ1-5; the match to TRBD1 covers 9 bases. Trimming cost V 8 bases and J 2 bases; bases outside gene matches: 13. Germline V CDR1 and CDR2: MNHEY, SVGEGT. The CDR3 is 17 residues long. The CDR3 sequence: CASEPGQGVWGNQPQHF. The DNA for the CDR3 is TGTGCCAGCGAGCCGGGACAGGGTGTCTGGGGCAATCAGCCCCAGCATTTT.

This clonotype was seen many times. V is TRBV15 and J is TRBJ1-6; D is undetermined. The germline gives CDR1 LNHNV, CDR2 YYDKDF (reference sequence). Trimming cost V 0 bases and J 15 bases, with 12 bases left between them. The CDR3 is 13 amino acids. Written as DNA, the CDR3 is TGTGCCACCAGCAGAGATGTAGACCCCCGCCTCCACTTT. This gives the protein CATSRDVDPRLHF.